This T cell receptor (beta chain) was documented in a study of CD8 T cells in ankylosing spondylitis. Whole-study findings and limits: Reportedly, significant enrichment of disease-linked clones occurred in matched ankylosing spondylitis synovial fluid.

There are many counts of this clonotype. The antigen remains undetermined. Quantitative 5'-RACE was performed with molecular barcodes, and it yielded the TCR beta libraries. TCRdb reanalysed the 5' RACE reads using MiXCR and keeps one entry per CDR3 protein. The sample contains 200,000 to 250,000 distinct CDR3 sequences, 25% to 30% of which appear only once. The TCR sequence derives from a male donor with ankylosing spondylitis or in good health (not recorded which). Sequenced input: blood, either unsorted or a sorted T cell fraction (not recorded which).

The CDR3 sequence: CSARGSSTNEKLFF. As DNA, the CDR3 is TGCAGTGCTAGAGGGTCTTCAACTAATGAAAAACTGTTTTTT. The chain joins TRBV20-1 to TRBJ1-4; D is uncertain. Germline lookup yields CDR1 DFQATT and CDR2 SNEGSKA (reference sequence). Trimming pared 1 base from V and 0 bases from J, leaving 6 bases between. The CDR3 totals 14 residues.